This TCR beta chain was observed in a study of T cell changes during pregnancy in multiple sclerosis. Germline assignment: CDR1 MNHEY and CDR2 SVGAGI. Trimming at V came to 7 bases and at J to 3 bases, leaving 7 bases not matched to a gene. CDR3 length: 15 amino acids. Libraries were prepared by immunoSEQ multiplex PCR; TCRdb keeps only in-frame clonotypes and omits some of them. The sample yields about 69,000 clones, over 80% seen once. V is TRBV6-5 and J is TRBJ2-3; 10 nucleotides line up with TRBD2. The input for sequencing was peripheral blood, taken in the third trimester of pregnancy. This clonotype was obtained from a female donor in good health, enrolled as a control in a pregnancy study. The CDR3 sequence is CASTIDSGGTDTQYF. The CDR3 DNA follows: TGTGCCAGCACCATAGATAGCGGGGGGACAGATACGCAGTATTTT.